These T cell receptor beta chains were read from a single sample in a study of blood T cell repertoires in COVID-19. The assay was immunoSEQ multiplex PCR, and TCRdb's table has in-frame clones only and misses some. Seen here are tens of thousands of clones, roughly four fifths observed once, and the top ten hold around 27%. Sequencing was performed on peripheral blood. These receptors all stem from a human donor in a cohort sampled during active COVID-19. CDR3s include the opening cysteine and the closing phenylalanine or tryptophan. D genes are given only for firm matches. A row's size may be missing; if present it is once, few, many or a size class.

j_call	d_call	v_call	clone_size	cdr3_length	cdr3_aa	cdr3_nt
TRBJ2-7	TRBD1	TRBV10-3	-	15	CAITPGTGIVYEQYF	TGTGCCATCACCCCGGGGACAGGGATAGTCTACGAGCAGTACTTC
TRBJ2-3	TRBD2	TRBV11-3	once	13	CASSLRGGDTQYF	TGTGCCAGCAGCTTGCGGGGGGGGGATACGCAGTATTTT
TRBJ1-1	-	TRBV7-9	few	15	CASSSKAGENTEAFF	TGTGCCAGCAGCTCTAAGGCGGGGGAGAACACTGAAGCTTTCTTT
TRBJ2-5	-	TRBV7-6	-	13	CASSLWLEETQYF	TGTGCCAGCAGCTTATGGCTCGAAGAGACCCAGTACTTC
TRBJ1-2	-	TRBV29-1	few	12	CSVERGAGGYTF	TGCAGCGTTGAACGGGGGGCAGGTGGCTACACCTTC
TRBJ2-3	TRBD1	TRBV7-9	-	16	CASSPPGQGVTDTQYF	TGTGCCAGCAGCCCACCTGGACAGGGTGTCACAGATACGCAGTATTTT
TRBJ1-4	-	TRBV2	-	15	CASRVDSAGNEKLFF	TGTGCCAGCAGAGTGGACAGTGCAGGGAATGAAAAACTGTTTTTT
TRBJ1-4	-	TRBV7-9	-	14	CASSWAATNEKLFF	TGTGCCAGCAGCTGGGCCGCAACTAATGAAAAACTGTTTTTT
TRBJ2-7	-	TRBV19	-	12	CATWASPNEQYF	TGTGCCACCTGGGCCTCGCCCAACGAGCAGTACTTC
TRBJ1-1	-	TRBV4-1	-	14	CASSHEGEATEAFF	TGCGCCAGCAGCCATGAGGGAGAGGCCACTGAAGCTTTCTTT
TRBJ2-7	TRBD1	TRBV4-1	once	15	CASSQGVQGDYEQYF	TGCGCCAGCAGCCAGGGGGTCCAGGGGGACTACGAGCAGTACTTC
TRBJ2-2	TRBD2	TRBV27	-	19	CASSPSGVAGGSNTGELFF	TGTGCCAGCAGCCCCTCCGGGGTAGCGGGGGGATCTAACACCGGGGAGCTGTTTTTT
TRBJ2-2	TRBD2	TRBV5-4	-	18	CASSPRAGGGPLTGELFF	TGTGCCAGCAGCCCCCGAGCCGGGGGGGGGCCCCTCACCGGGGAGCTGTTTTTT
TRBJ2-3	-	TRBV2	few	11	CASTAADTQYF	TGTGCCAGCACGGCGGCAGATACGCAGTATTTT
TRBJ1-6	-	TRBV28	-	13	CASRHGLNSPLHF	TGTGCCAGCAGACACGGACTGAATTCACCCCTCCACTTT
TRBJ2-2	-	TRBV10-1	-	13	CASSDQNTGELFF	TGCGCCAGCAGTGATCAGAACACCGGGGAGCTGTTTTTT
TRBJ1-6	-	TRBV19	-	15	CASSPRQVQNSPLHF	TGTGCCAGTAGTCCCAGACAGGTACAAAATTCACCCCTCCACTTT
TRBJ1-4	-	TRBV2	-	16	CASSGRGGATNEKLFF	TGTGCCAGCAGTGGCAGAGGGGGGGCAACTAATGAAAAACTGTTTTTT
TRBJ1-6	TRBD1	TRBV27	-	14	CASSSDRESSPLHF	TGTGCCAGCAGCTCCGACAGGGAAAGTTCACCCCTCCACTTT
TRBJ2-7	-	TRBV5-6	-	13	CASSPLNSYEQYF	TGTGCCAGCAGCCCCCTTAACTCCTACGAGCAGTACTTC
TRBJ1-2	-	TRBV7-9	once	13	CASSLGQNYGYTF	TGTGCCAGCAGCTTAGGACAAAACTATGGCTACACCTTC
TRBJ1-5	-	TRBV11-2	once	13	CASSLYGRQPQHF	TGTGCCAGCAGCTTATATGGGAGGCAGCCCCAGCATTTT
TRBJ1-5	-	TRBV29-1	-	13	CSVGLAGDGAQHF	TGCAGCGTTGGATTGGCGGGAGACGGTGCCCAGCATTTT
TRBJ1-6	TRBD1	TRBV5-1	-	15	CASSPTGIWNSPLHF	TGCGCCAGCAGCCCGACAGGGATCTGGAATTCACCCCTCCACTTT
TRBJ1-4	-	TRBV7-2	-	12	CASSFYNEKLFF	TGTGCCAGCAGCTTTTATAATGAAAAACTGTTTTTT
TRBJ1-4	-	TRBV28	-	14	CASSSAGGNEKLFF	TGTGCCAGCAGCTCCGCCGGTGGTAATGAAAAACTGTTTTTT
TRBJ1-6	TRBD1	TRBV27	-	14	CASSFGQGDSPLHF	TGTGCCAGCAGTTTCGGACAGGGGGATTCACCCCTCCACTTT
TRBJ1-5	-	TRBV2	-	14	CASSDQGNNQPQHF	TGTGCCAGCAGTGACCAGGGAAACAATCAGCCCCAGCATTTT
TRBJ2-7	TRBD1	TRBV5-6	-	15	CASSTEGTGGLHQYF	TGTGCCAGCAGCACTGAAGGGACAGGGGGCCTCCATCAGTACTTC
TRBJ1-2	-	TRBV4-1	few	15	CASSQERGLNYGYTF	TGCGCCAGCAGCCAAGAACGGGGGTTAAACTATGGCTACACCTTC
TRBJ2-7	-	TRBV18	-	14	CASSPRGEAYEQYF	TGTGCCAGCTCACCCAGGGGGGAAGCCTACGAGCAGTACTTC
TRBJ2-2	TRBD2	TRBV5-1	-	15	CASSLVAGNTGELFF	TGCGCCAGCAGCTTAGTAGCGGGGAACACCGGGGAGCTGTTTTTT
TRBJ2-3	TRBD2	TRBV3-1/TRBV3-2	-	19	CASSQDRLAGGPSTDTQYF	TGTGCCAGCAGCCAAGATCGGCTAGCGGGGGGGCCCAGCACAGATACGCAGTATTTT
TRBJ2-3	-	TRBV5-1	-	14	CASSTGTSTDTQYF	TGCGCCAGCAGCACCGGGACTTCAACAGATACGCAGTATTTT
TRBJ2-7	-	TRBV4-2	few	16	CASSQELGARDYEQYF	TGTGCCAGCAGCCAAGAGCTGGGGGCTAGAGACTACGAGCAGTACTTC